The clone carrying this TCR beta chain has ten or more counts. Its target is unknown. In germline, CDR1 is SGHRS, CDR2 YFSETQ. The germline V and J ends were trimmed by 0 bases and 1 base, with 10 bases remaining between them. CDR3 length: 15 residues. The entry originates in a study of identical twins. Study-wide findings and caveats: It was out-of-frame TCR alpha sharing in monozygotic twins that models underestimated.

TCRdb processed the 5' RACE reads anew with MiXCR; each CDR3 protein has one entry. Of fewer than 800,000 distinct CDR3 sequences in the sample, about 7% are singletons; the top ten hold 1.6%. This same sample was also taken into another study, of yellow fever vaccine responses in identical twins.

V usage is TRBV5-1 and J usage is TRBJ2-5, with D possibly matching TRBD1 (6 bases). The TCR originated in a woman younger than 30 in good health. The sample taken for sequencing was PBMCs. This CDR3 reads CASSLAGRGQETQYF. The CDR3 coding sequence is TGCGCCAGCAGCTTGGCTGGCAGGGGCCAAGAGACCCAGTACTTC.